Listed here are 27 T cell receptor beta chains from one sample, sequenced in a study of T cell repertoires in cytomegalovirus infection. These receptors' antigens are unknown. TCRdb called the reads again in MiXCR, with one record for every CDR3 protein. The sample carries under 150,000 distinct CDR3 sequences, roughly a quarter recorded once. Sequenced sample: PBMCs, sequenced either directly or after in vitro stimulation (not recorded which). These receptors all come from a human donor in good health (CMV status not recorded). Some clones in this sample may be carry-over from other donors' samples.

This clonotype was recorded at least ten times. This chain uses TRBV2 with TRBJ1-5; weak D call: TRBD1 (6 bases). Germline CDR1 SNHLY, CDR2 FYNNEI. The CDR3 has 17 residues. The V gene lost 4 bases and the J gene lost 4 bases, with 20 bases spanning the gap. CDR3 sequence: CASSAWAGVAINQPQHF. CDR3 sequence (DNA): TGTGCCAGCAGTGCTTGGGCAGGGGTCGCAATTAATCAGCCCCAGCATTTT.

CDR3 in DNA: TGCAGCGTTGTACCAAGCGGGAGGGCACTTTCGCAGTTCTTC. This codes for CSVVPSGRALSQFF. The V call is TRBV29-1, the J call TRBJ2-1, with 10 positions matching TRBD2. The CDR3 has 14 amino acids. CDR1 and CDR2 from the germline V gene are SQVTM and ANQGSEA. J gave up 12 bases and V 4 bases, and 12 bases lay outside the gene matches.

Only a few counts were recorded for this clonotype. The gene calls are TRBV7-9 and TRBJ1-2, with 9 bases identical to TRBD1. With V trimmed by 6 bases and J by 5 bases, 22 bases remained unmatched. Germline assignment: CDR1 SEHNR and CDR2 FQNEAQ (reference sequence). The CDR3 contains 19 residues. Here the CDR3 DNA reads TGTGCCAGCAGTTTTACAGGGGGCGTCTTTCCAGACACAAAGTATGGCTACACCTTC. Translating it yields CASSFTGGVFPDTKYGYTF.

The rearrangement joins TRBV7-9 to TRBJ2-5; D remains ambiguous. CDR3 length: 13 amino acids. Trimming removed 1 base at V and 5 bases at J, with 8 bases between. The germline V gene encodes CDR1 SEHNR and CDR2 FQNEAQ (reference sequence). The CDR3 protein is CASSLVLSETQYF. DNA for the CDR3: TGTGCCAGCAGCTTAGTGCTCTCCGAGACCCAGTACTTC.

Ten or more counts support this clonotype. The chain couples TRBV6-5 to TRBJ2-7, with D perhaps TRBD2 (6 bases). Germline CDR1 is MNHEY and CDR2 is SVGAGI. The CDR3 extends over 15 amino acids. V dropped 0 bases and J dropped 1 base, with 10 bases sitting between them. As DNA, the CDR3 is TGTGCCAGCAGTTACTCGAAGGGACTTTCCTACGAGCAGTACTTC. It yields the protein CASSYSKGLSYEQYF.

This clonotype was found a few times. The chain employs TRBV20-1 and TRBJ2-3; 7 bases are shared with TRBD2. CDR3 size: 13 residues. J gave up 1 base and V 6 bases, and 4 bases lay outside the gene matches. Per germline, CDR1 DFQATT and CDR2 SNEGSKA (reference sequence). CDR3 DNA: TGCAGTGCCCGAACTAGCGGCACAGATACGCAGTATTTT. It codes for CSARTSGTDTQYF.

The chain combines TRBV20-1 with TRBJ1-1; possible D gene TRBD1, 6 bases. The CDR3 length is 13 residues. Germline V CDR1 and CDR2: DFQATT, SNEGSKA (reference sequence). V was shortened by 1 base and J by 5 bases, with 11 bases between the two germline ends. The CDR3 DNA sequence: TGCAGTGCTAGAGGGGACCAGGGGACTGAAGCTTTCTTT. This sequence encodes CSARGDQGTEAFF.

The chain is built from TRBV18 and TRBJ1-1, with TRBD1 as a possible D gene (5 bases). This CDR3 is built from 15 residues. Germline loops: CDR1 KGHSH, CDR2 LQKENI. V shed 0 bases and J shed 5 bases, with 13 bases lying between them. The CDR3 coding sequence is TGTGCCAGCTCACCACCCGCAGGGAGAAAAACTGAAGCTTTCTTT. Translated: CASSPPAGRKTEAFF.

The chain carries TRBV5-6 and TRBJ2-2, with D possibly TRBD2 on 5 matching bases. Trimming took off 4 bases at V and 2 bases at J, with 9 bases between the two ends. The V gene's germline CDR1 is SGHDT and CDR2 YYEEEE. The CDR3 is 14 residues long. The CDR3 region has the DNA TGTGCCAGCAGCCCGGACTTTAACACCGGGGAGCTGTTTTTT. It is translated as CASSPDFNTGELFF.

This clonotype was observed at least ten times. The CDR3 here is CASGSASGAYEQYF. As DNA, the CDR3 is TGTGCCAGCGGCTCGGCTAGCGGAGCCTACGAGCAGTACTTC. This chain connects TRBV11-1 to TRBJ2-7; 7 bases are shared with TRBD2. Trimming took 8 bases from V and 2 from J; bases not matched to a gene: 9. Per germline, CDR1 SGHAT and CDR2 FQDESV (reference sequence). The CDR3 loop spans 14 amino acids.

The chain has TRBV29-1 and TRBJ1-1; 7 bases match TRBD1. Looked up from germline, CDR1 is SQVTM and CDR2 is ANQGSEA. This CDR3 region has 14 residues. Trimming took 6 bases from V and 1 from J; bases not matched to a gene: 8. CDR3 protein: CSVVTGSWNTEAFF. In DNA form, the CDR3 reads TGCAGCGTCGTGACAGGGTCTTGGAACACTGAAGCTTTCTTT.

This chain uses TRBV10-2 with TRBJ2-2; 11 bases map to TRBD2. The junction had 8 bases not matched to a gene; V was cut back by 7 bases and J by 7 bases. This CDR3 is 15 amino acids long. Germline lookup yields CDR1 WSHSY and CDR2 SAAADI. The CDR3 nucleotides are TGCGCCAGCATGGTAGCGGGAGGGCCGCACGGGGAGCTGTTTTTT. Its protein is CASMVAGGPHGELFF.

This clonotype was observed many times. The genes are TRBV7-4 and TRBJ1-2, with TRBD1 as a possible D gene (5 bases). This CDR3 has 12 residues. From germline, CDR1 is SGHVT and CDR2 SQSDAQ. Trimming stripped 1 base from V and 8 bases from J, with 8 bases between. This CDR3 is CASSLGQKGYTF. The CDR3 nucleotides are TGTGCCAGCAGCTTAGGACAGAAAGGCTACACCTTC.

This chain uses TRBV4-3 with TRBJ2-2; D not certain. CDR1 and CDR2 from the germline V gene are LGHNA and YSLEER. Deletions cut 0 bases from V and 3 bases from J, with 11 bases between. This CDR3 spans 16 amino acids. The CDR3 DNA follows: TGCGCCAGCAGCCAAGACCCTTCCGTGTACACCGGGGAGCTGTTTTTT. This sequence encodes CASSQDPSVYTGELFF.

This clonotype was seen ten or more times. The chain uses TRBV7-2 and TRBJ2-1; TRBD2 matches at 9 bases. The germline V gene has CDR1 SGHTA and CDR2 FQGNSA. With 1 base clipped from V and 6 bases from J, the junction kept 13 bases outside the gene matches. The CDR3 length is 18 residues. The CDR3 protein is CASSLGGGRLAGINEQFF. The CDR3 bases are TGTGCCAGCAGCTTAGGTGGGGGAAGGCTAGCGGGAATCAATGAGCAGTTCTTC. The whole variable domain, filled in from reference TRBV7-2 and TRBJ2-1, reads GAGVSQSPSNKVTEKGKDVELRCDPISGHTALYWYRQSLGQGLEFLIYFQGNSAPDKSGLPSDRFSAERTGGSVSTLTIQRTQQEDSAVYLCASSLGGGRLAGINEQFFGPGTRLTVL.

The chain joins TRBV7-2 to TRBJ1-2; 9 positions match TRBD1. Germline CDR1 reads SGHTA; CDR2 reads FQGNSA. Losses at the gene ends were 5 bases for V and 8 bases for J; bases not matched to a gene: 6. The CDR3 extends over 13 amino acids. The CDR3 sequence is CASSPGQGLGYTF. The DNA of the CDR3 is TGTGCCAGCAGCCCGGGACAGGGTCTGGGCTACACCTTC.

This clonotype was recorded at least ten times. The chain uses TRBV12-5 and TRBJ2-3; D might be TRBD1 (6 bases). The V gene's germline CDR1 is LGHNT and CDR2 FRNRAP. Trimming stripped 6 bases from V and 2 bases from J, with 15 bases between. The CDR3 extends over 15 amino acids. The CDR3 spells CASGSGQGTTDTQYF. For the CDR3, the DNA is TGTGCTAGTGGCTCCGGGCAGGGGACCACAGATACGCAGTATTTT.

The V call is TRBV20-1, the J call TRBJ2-7, with a possible D match to TRBD1 (6 bases). Germline CDR1 is DFQATT and CDR2 is SNEGSKA (reference sequence). The V end was cut by 6 bases, the J end by 3 bases, with 15 bases between. The CDR3 runs to 13 residues. The CDR3 nucleotides read TGCAGTGCAATACAGGGTTGGGGCTACGAGCAGTACTTC. It is translated as CSAIQGWGYEQYF.

The table lists this clonotype with a count of one. The genes are TRBV29-1 and TRBJ2-1, with TRBD2 matching 10 bases. The CDR3 is 16 amino acids. Germline CDR1 and CDR2: SQVTM and ANQGSEA. V lost 1 base to trimming and J lost 6 bases; unmatched junction nucleotides: 9. The CDR3 nucleotides read TGCAGCGTTGAAGGGGAAGCGGGAGGGCCAATCAATGAGCAGTTCTTC. This codes for CSVEGEAGGPINEQFF.

A word on this clonotype: This sequence may be a read error, since a much larger clone differs from it by one base. This chain joins TRBV19 and TRBJ1-5, with a tentative D call TRBD1 (5 bases). This CDR3 contains 16 residues. Germline V CDR1 and CDR2: LNHDA, SQIVND (reference sequence). Trimming cost V 1 base and J 11 bases, with 21 bases left between them. The CDR3 nucleotides read TGTGCCAGTAGTATAGCTAAGACGAACCCCGGGGGAGCCCAGCATTTT. It specifies CASSIAKTNPGGAQHF.

CDR3 in amino acids: CASSLRTSGRMSNEQFF. CDR3 sequence (DNA): TGTGCCAGCAGCCTTCGGACTAGCGGGAGGATGTCAAATGAGCAGTTCTTC. The chain joins TRBV5-6 to TRBJ2-1, with 14 positions matching TRBD2. V shed 4 bases and J 7 bases; nucleotides not matched to a gene: 10. Per the germline V gene, CDR1 is SGHDT and CDR2 is YYEEEE. CDR3 size: 17 residues.

This chain uses TRBV6-6 with TRBJ2-3, with 7 positions matching TRBD2. CDR3 length: 14 amino acids. Germline assignment: CDR1 MNHNY and CDR2 SVGAGI (reference sequence). The trim removed 0 bases at V and 6 bases at J, leaving 3 bases unmatched. The CDR3 sequence is CASSYSTSWDTQYF. In nucleotides, the CDR3 is TGTGCCAGCAGTTACTCGACTAGCTGGGATACGCAGTATTTT.

The chain combines TRBV5-4 with TRBJ2-1; possibly TRBD2 for D (6 bases). The CDR3 totals 18 residues. V was trimmed by 4 bases and J by 4 bases, leaving 24 bases between them. The germline V gene has CDR1 SGHNT and CDR2 YYREEE (reference sequence). The CDR3 loop reads CASSHDAGRGFGYNEQFF. The CDR3 nucleotides are TGTGCCAGCAGCCACGATGCGGGAAGAGGGTTTGGTTACAATGAGCAGTTCTTC.

This clonotype was counted a few times. The rearrangement links TRBV12-3 or TRBV12-4 to TRBJ2-5, with 9 bases fitting TRBD2. The trim removed 4 bases at V and 4 bases at J, leaving 10 bases unmatched. This CDR3 has 16 amino acids. In DNA, the CDR3 is TGTGCCAGCAGTTCCTTGGGGCTAGCGGGATTAGAGACCCAGTACTTC. This sequence encodes CASSSLGLAGLETQYF.

This clonotype occurred a few times. The genes are TRBV19 and TRBJ1-5, with TRBD1 matching 7 bases. J was trimmed by 1 base and V by 8 bases; bases with no gene match: 8. The V gene's germline CDR1 is LNHDA and CDR2 SQIVND (reference sequence). The CDR3 has 15 amino acids. Written as DNA, the CDR3 is TGTGCCAGTGCCAACCACAGGGGCAGCAATCAGCCCCAGCATTTT. The encoded protein is CASANHRGSNQPQHF.

The genes are TRBV28 and TRBJ2-3, with 8 bases matching TRBD2. Per germline, CDR1 MDHEN and CDR2 SYDVKM. The CDR3 consists of 13 residues. Trimming removed 6 bases from V and 8 bases from J; junction bases left unmatched: 7. CDR3: CASSAGGLVTQYF. The DNA of the CDR3 is TGTGCCAGCAGCGCGGGGGGACTGGTTACGCAGTATTTT.

This clonotype was recorded a few times. The chain couples TRBV28 to TRBJ2-2; 10 bases fit TRBD2. CDR3 length: 16 amino acids. Trimming removed 0 bases from V and 6 bases from J; junction bases left unmatched: 4. Germline V CDR1 and CDR2: MDHEN, SYDVKM. The CDR3 spells CASSLWASGSSGELFF. As DNA, the CDR3 is TGTGCCAGCAGTTTATGGGCTAGCGGGAGCTCCGGGGAGCTGTTTTTT. Full variable domain (remainder filled in from reference TRBV28 and TRBJ2-2): DVKVTQSSRYLVKRTGEKVFLECVQDMDHENMFWYRQDPGLGLRLIYFSYDVKMKEKGDIPEGYSVSREKKERFSLILESASTNQTSMYLCASSLWASGSSGELFFGEGSRLTVL.